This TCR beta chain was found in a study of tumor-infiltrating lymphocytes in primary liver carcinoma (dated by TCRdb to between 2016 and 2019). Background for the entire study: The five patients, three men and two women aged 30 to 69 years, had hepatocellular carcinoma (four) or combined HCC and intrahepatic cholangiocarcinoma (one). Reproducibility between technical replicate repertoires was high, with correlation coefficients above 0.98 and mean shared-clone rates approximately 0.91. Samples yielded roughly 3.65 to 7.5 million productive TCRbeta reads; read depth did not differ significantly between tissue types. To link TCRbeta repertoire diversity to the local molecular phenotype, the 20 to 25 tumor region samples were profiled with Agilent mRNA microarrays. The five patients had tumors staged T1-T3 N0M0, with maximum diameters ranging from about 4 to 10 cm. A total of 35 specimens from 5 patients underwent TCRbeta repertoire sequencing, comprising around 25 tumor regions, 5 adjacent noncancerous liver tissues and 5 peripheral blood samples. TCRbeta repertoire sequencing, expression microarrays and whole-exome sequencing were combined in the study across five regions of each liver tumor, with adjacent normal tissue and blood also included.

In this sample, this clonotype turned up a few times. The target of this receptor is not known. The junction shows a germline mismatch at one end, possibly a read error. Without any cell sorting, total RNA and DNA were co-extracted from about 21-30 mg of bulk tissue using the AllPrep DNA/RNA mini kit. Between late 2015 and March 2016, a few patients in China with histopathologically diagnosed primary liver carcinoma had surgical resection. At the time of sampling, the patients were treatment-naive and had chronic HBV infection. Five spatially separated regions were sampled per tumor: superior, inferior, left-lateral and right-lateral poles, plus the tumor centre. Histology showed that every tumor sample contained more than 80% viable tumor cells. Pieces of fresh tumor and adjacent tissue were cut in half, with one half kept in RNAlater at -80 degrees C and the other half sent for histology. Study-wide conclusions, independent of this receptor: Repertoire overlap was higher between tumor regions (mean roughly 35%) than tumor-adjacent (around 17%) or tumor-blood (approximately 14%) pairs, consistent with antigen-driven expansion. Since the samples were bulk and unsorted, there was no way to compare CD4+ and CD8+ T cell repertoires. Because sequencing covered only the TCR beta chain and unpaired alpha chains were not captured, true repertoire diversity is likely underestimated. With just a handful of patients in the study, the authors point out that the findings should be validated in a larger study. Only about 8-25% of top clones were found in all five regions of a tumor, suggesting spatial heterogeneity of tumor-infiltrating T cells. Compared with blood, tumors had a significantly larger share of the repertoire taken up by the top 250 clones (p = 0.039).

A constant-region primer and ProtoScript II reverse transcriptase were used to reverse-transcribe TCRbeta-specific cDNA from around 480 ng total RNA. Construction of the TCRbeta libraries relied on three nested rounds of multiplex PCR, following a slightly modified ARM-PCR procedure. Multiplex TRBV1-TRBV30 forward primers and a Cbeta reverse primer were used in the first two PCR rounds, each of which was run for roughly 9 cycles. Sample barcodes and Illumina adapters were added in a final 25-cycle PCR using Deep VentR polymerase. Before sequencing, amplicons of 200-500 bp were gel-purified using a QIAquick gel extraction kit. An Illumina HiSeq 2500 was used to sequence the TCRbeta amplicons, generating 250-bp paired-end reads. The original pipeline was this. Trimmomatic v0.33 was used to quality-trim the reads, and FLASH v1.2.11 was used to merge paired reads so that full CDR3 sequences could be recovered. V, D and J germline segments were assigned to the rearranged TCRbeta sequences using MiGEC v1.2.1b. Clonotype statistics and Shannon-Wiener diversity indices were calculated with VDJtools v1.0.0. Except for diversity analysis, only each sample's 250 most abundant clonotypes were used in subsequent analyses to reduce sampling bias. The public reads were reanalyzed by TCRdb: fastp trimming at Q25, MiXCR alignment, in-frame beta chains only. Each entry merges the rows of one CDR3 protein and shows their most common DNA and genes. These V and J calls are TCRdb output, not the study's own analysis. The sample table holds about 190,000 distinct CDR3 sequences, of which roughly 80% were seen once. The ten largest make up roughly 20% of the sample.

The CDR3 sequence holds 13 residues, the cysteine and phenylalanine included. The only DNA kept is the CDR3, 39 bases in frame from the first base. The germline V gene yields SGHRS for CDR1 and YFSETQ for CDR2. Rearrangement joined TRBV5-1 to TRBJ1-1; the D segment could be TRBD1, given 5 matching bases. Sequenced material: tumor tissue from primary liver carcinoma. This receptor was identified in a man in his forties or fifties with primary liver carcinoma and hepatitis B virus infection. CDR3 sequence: CASSSDGSPGASF. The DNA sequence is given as TGCGCCAGCAGCTCAGACGGTTCCCCTGGGGCTTCCTTT. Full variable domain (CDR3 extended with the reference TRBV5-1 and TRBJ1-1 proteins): KAGVTQTPRYLIKTRGQQVTLSCSPISGHRSVSWYQQTPGQGLQFLFEYFSETQRNKGNFPGRFSGRQFSNSRSEMNVSTLELGDSALYLCASSSDGSPGASFGQGTRLTVV.